This T cell receptor beta chain was sequenced in a study of T cell changes during pregnancy in multiple sclerosis. With 4 bases clipped from V and 6 bases from J, the junction kept 6 bases outside the gene matches. Germline-derived CDR1 and CDR2 are SNHLY and FYNNEI. This CDR3 contains 15 residues. Measured with immunoSEQ multiplex PCR; TCRdb has only the in-frame clones, and not every one. The sample yields tens of thousands of clones, 80% to 95% seen once. Sequencing used CD4+ T cells from peripheral blood mononuclear cells, obtained after pregnancy. The TCR comes from a female donor in good health, enrolled as a control in a pregnancy study. V usage is TRBV2 and J usage is TRBJ2-1; the match to TRBD2 covers 10 bases. The CDR3 DNA sequence: TGTGCCAGCAGTGCTCTAGCGGGAGTAGGCAATGAGCAGTTCTTC. Protein product: CASSALAGVGNEQFF.